The 23 T cell receptor beta chains given below trace back to one sample, sequenced in a study of shared clonotypes between healthy human individuals. The protocol was immunoSEQ multiplex PCR, while the TCRdb copy is restricted to in-frame clones and leaves out a portion. Of 450,000 to 500,000 clones in the sample, 78% were seen once. Sequenced material: PBMCs. These receptors came from a woman aged 40 to 49 in good health. Some clones in this sample may be carry-over from other donors' samples.

The chain couples TRBV28 to TRBJ2-5; D may be TRBD2 (6 bases). The CDR3 has 15 amino acids. The V end lost 5 bases, the J end lost 5 bases, and 18 bases lay between the germline ends. Germline V gene sequence: CDR1 MDHEN, CDR2 SYDVKM. The CDR3 loop is CASSPPVSGAETQYF. The CDR3, as DNA: TGTGCCAGCAGTCCACCCGTATCGGGAGCGGAGACCCAGTACTTC.

Regarding this clone: A read error is the likely source, as a far larger clone sits one nucleotide away. The chain recombines TRBV4-2 with TRBJ2-7; 10 nucleotides match TRBD2. This CDR3 is 16 amino acids long. The J segment lost 3 bases and the V segment lost 0 bases, leaving 5 bases of the junction unmatched. Germline CDR1 is LGHNA and CDR2 is YNFKEQ. CDR3 protein: CASSQDPASGSYEQYF. The CDR3, as DNA: TGTGCCAGCAGCCAAGATCCGGCTAGCGGGAGCTACGAGCAGTACTTC.

The chain couples TRBV5-1 to TRBJ1-2; 8 bases map to TRBD1. The CDR3 loop spans 14 amino acids. Germline V gives CDR1 SGHRS, CDR2 YFSETQ. V gave up 3 bases and J gave up 8 bases; unmatched junction bases: 9. The CDR3 protein is CASSSLQGEEGYTF. CDR3 in DNA: TGCGCCAGCAGCTCCCTACAGGGGGAAGAGGGCTACACCTTC. Full variable domain (rest looked up from reference TRBV5-1 and TRBJ1-2): KAGVTQTPRYLIKTRGQQVTLSCSPISGHRSVSWYQQTPGQGLQFLFEYFSETQRNKGNFPGRFSGRQFSNSRSEMNVSTLELGDSALYLCASSSLQGEEGYTFGSGTRLTVV.

The genes are TRBV2 and TRBJ2-7; D not resolved. Between the trimmed V and J ends, which lost 1 base and 6 bases, there was a span of 13 bases. The germline CDR1 and CDR2 sequences are SNHLY and FYNNEI. The CDR3 loop spans 14 amino acids. CDR3 in amino acids: CASSEGRLPVEQYF. The CDR3 DNA sequence: TGTGCCAGCAGTGAAGGGCGTCTACCCGTCGAGCAGTACTTC.

This clone was observed at least ten times. CDR3: CASSELEPWMGNTGELFF. The CDR3 DNA follows: TGTGCCAGCAGTGAATTGGAACCCTGGATGGGGAACACCGGGGAGCTGTTTTTT. V and J are TRBV2 and TRBJ2-2; D gene ambiguous. The V gene's germline CDR1 is SNHLY and CDR2 FYNNEI. The V end was cut by 2 bases, the J end by 1 base, with 17 bases between. The CDR3 is 18 residues long.

This chain joins TRBV4-3 and TRBJ2-2; D is uncertain. V lost 1 base and J 7 bases, leaving 16 bases between the germline ends. Germline loops: CDR1 LGHNA, CDR2 YSLEER. This CDR3 is 16 amino acids long. DNA of the CDR3: TGCGCCAGCAGCCAAGGTGCAGCAGGAGAGGTCGGGGAGCTGTTTTTT. Its translation is CASSQGAAGEVGELFF.

V is TRBV7-3 and J is TRBJ2-1; 7 bases agree with TRBD2. Germline trimming cut 2 bases from V and 4 bases from J; bases unmatched to any gene: 5. In germline, CDR1 is SGHTA, CDR2 FQGTGA. This CDR3 contains 15 residues. Here the CDR3 DNA reads TGTGCCAGCAGCTTAGGGGGACTAAATTACAATGAGCAGTTCTTC. Amino acid sequence: CASSLGGLNYNEQFF. The variable domain in full, completed from reference TRBV7-3 and TRBJ2-1, reads GAGVSQTPSNKVTEKGKYVELRCDPISGHTALYWYRQSLGQGPEFLIYFQGTGAADDSGLPNDRFFAVRPEGSVSTLKIQRTERGDSAVYLCASSLGGLNYNEQFFGPGTRLTVL.

The V and J genes are TRBV5-1 and TRBJ1-5, with 7 bases fitting TRBD1. V was pared by 4 bases and J by 5 bases, with 9 bases of the junction left unmatched. CDR1 and CDR2 (germline): SGHRS, YFSETQ. The CDR3 is 15 amino acids. CDR3 in amino acids: CASSPFTGEDQPQHF. The CDR3 nucleotides are TGCGCCAGCAGCCCCTTCACAGGGGAGGATCAGCCCCAGCATTTT.

This chain connects TRBV5-6 to TRBJ1-2, with 9 bases matching TRBD1. The CDR3 is made up of 15 amino acids. J was trimmed by 7 bases and V by 4 bases; bases with no gene match: 11. The germline V gene has CDR1 SGHDT and CDR2 YYEEEE. The CDR3 DNA sequence: TGTGCCAGCAGCATACCCACCGGGACAGGGTTTGGCTACACCTTC. Its protein is CASSIPTGTGFGYTF.

The chain carries TRBV6-5 and TRBJ2-7, with D unclear. Trimming pared 6 bases from V and 2 bases from J, leaving 14 bases between. The length of the CDR3 is 14 residues. Per the germline V gene, CDR1 is MNHEY and CDR2 is SVGAGI. In nucleotides, the CDR3 is TGTGCCAGCAGCCGGCAGCGAACAGCCTACGAGCAGTACTTC. It is translated as CASSRQRTAYEQYF.

The genes are TRBV28 and TRBJ2-7; 11 nucleotides align to TRBD2. The CDR3 spans 14 residues. Germline-derived CDR1 and CDR2 are MDHEN and SYDVKM. V lost 7 bases to trimming and J lost 4 bases; unmatched junction nucleotides: 6. In DNA form, the CDR3 reads TGTGCCAGCACCCCGGGACTAGCGGCGTACGAGCAGTACTTC. This gives the protein CASTPGLAAYEQYF.

The V gene is TRBV5-6, the J gene TRBJ2-3; the match to TRBD2 covers 9 bases. Germline V gene sequence: CDR1 SGHDT, CDR2 YYEEEE. The CDR3 loop spans 13 amino acids. The V segment lost 0 bases and the J segment 8 bases; nucleotides outside the gene matches: 1. CDR3 bases: TGTGCCAGCAGCTTGGGGACTAGCGTTACGCAGTATTTT. This gives the protein CASSLGTSVTQYF.

The rearrangement uses TRBV5-4 and TRBJ2-4; D possibly matches TRBD1 or TRBD2 (5 bases each). CDR1 is SGHNT and CDR2 is YYREEE in the germline V gene (reference sequence). CDR3 length: 14 residues. V lost 4 bases, J lost 6 bases, and 14 bases lay in between. The CDR3 loop reads CASSPPGRGNIQYF. The CDR3 region has the DNA TGTGCCAGCAGCCCCCCGGGGCGAGGAAACATTCAGTACTTC.

As regards this clone: The junction differs from germline at one of its ends, possibly a read error. This sequence joins TRBV7-7 and TRBJ2-5; 8 nucleotides align to TRBD2. Germline assignment: CDR1 SSHAT and CDR2 FNYEAQ (reference sequence). CDR3 size: 14 residues. CDR3 sequence: CASSLGLARETQYF. The CDR3 DNA reads TGTGCTAGCAGCCTAGGACTAGCACGGGAGACCCAGTACTTC.

This chain links TRBV5-1 with TRBJ2-7, with D perhaps being TRBD1 or TRBD2 (5 bases each). The CDR3 loop spans 15 amino acids. Trimming took off 5 bases at V and 5 bases at J, with 20 bases between the two ends. Germline CDR1 SGHRS, CDR2 YFSETQ. DNA of the CDR3: TGCGCCAGCAGTACCCTGGGGGAGATTTGGAACGAGCAGTACTTC. Translating gives CASSTLGEIWNEQYF.

Turning to this clone: With only one base between it and a far larger clone, this is likely a read error. The chain uses TRBV5-4 and TRBJ2-2; weak D call: TRBD2 (5 bases). Germline assignment: CDR1 SGHNT and CDR2 YYREEE (reference sequence). The length of the CDR3 is 15 residues. The CDR3 DNA sequence: TGTGCCAGCAGCTTTTCCAGAGCGAACACCGGGGAGCCGTTTTTT. Residues: CASSFSRANTGEPFF. Complete variable domain (other parts from reference TRBV5-4 and TRBJ2-2): ETGVTQSPTHLIKTRGQQVTLRCSSQSGHNTVSWYQQALGQGPQFIFQYYREEENGRGNFPPRFSGLQFPNYSSELNVNALELDDSALYLCASSFSRANTGEPFFGEGSRLTVL.

The rearrangement uses TRBV5-1 and TRBJ2-1, with 12 bases aligning to TRBD2. Germline V gene lookup returns CDR1 SGHRS and CDR2 YFSETQ. The CDR3 contains 17 residues. V lost 4 bases, J lost 8 bases, and 13 bases stayed unmatched. This CDR3 reads CASSLPLAGGPRDEQFF. In nucleotides, the CDR3 is TGCGCCAGCAGCCTTCCACTAGCGGGAGGCCCCAGGGATGAGCAGTTCTTC.

The chain couples TRBV7-9 to TRBJ2-1; perhaps TRBD2 as D (6 bases). CDR3 length: 16 residues. The germline V and J ends were trimmed by 5 bases and 0 bases, with 14 bases remaining between them. CDR1 and CDR2 from the germline V gene are SEHNR and FQNEAQ (reference sequence). The CDR3 loop reads CASSAGLLSSYNEQFF. The DNA of the CDR3 is TGTGCCAGCAGCGCGGGACTCCTGAGCTCCTACAATGAGCAGTTCTTC.

The rearrangement links TRBV28 to TRBJ2-5; 10 bases map to TRBD2. V gave up 1 base and J gave up 4 bases; unmatched junction bases: 6. In germline, CDR1 is MDHEN, CDR2 SYDVKM. CDR3 length equals 16 residues. The CDR3 sequence is CASSLYESGRGETQYF. The DNA of the CDR3 is TGTGCCAGCAGTTTATATGAGAGCGGGAGGGGAGAGACCCAGTACTTC.

The V gene is TRBV5-6, the J gene TRBJ2-3; the match to TRBD1 covers 7 bases. From germline, CDR1 is SGHDT and CDR2 YYEEEE. V shed 3 bases, J shed 4 bases, and the junction held 5 bases outside the gene matches. The CDR3 runs to 14 residues. Written as DNA, the CDR3 is TGTGCCAGCAGCTATCGGACAGGTCCAGATACGCAGTATTTT. This translates into CASSYRTGPDTQYF.

This sequence joins TRBV28 and TRBJ1-5; D is unclear. V lost 7 bases, J lost 1 base, and 11 bases lay in between. The CDR3 is 14 amino acids. CDR1 is MDHEN, CDR2 SYDVKM, per germline. Here the CDR3 DNA reads TGTGCCAGCAAACGCGCTTGGAGCAATCAGCCCCAGCATTTT. This encodes CASKRAWSNQPQHF.

This CDR3 is CASSRGQEVEQYF. DNA of the CDR3: TGTGCCAGCAGCCGGGGACAGGAGGTTGAGCAGTACTTC. V and J are TRBV28 and TRBJ2-7, with 8 bases fitting TRBD1. Germline lookup yields CDR1 MDHEN and CDR2 SYDVKM. With V trimmed by 6 bases and J by 7 bases, 8 bases remained unmatched. The CDR3 is made up of 13 amino acids.

V gene TRBV18 combines with J gene TRBJ1-1; D gene uncertain. CDR1 is KGHSH, CDR2 LQKENI, per germline. V dropped 7 bases and J dropped 0 bases, with 12 bases sitting between them. The CDR3 runs to 14 residues. The CDR3 nucleotides read TGTGCCAGCTACAGCTCGGGGATGAACACTGAAGCTTTCTTT. Amino acid sequence: CASYSSGMNTEAFF.